The sequence of this TCR beta chain was determined in a study of regulatory T cells in long-lasting Graves disease. This clonotype has a count of ten or more. With 2 bases removed from V and 5 bases from J, the gap between germline ends came to 9 bases. The CDR3 runs 13 residues. CDR1 SNHLY and CDR2 FYNNEI come from the germline V gene. According to the study, TCR beta libraries were built with iRepertoire HTBI primers and CDR3-region Arm-PCR. Each CDR3 protein is one row after TCRdb ran MiXCR on the multiplex PCR reads. The sample records under 700,000 distinct CDR3 sequences, 15% to 20% being singletons. Time point: newly diagnosed GD, antithyroid drugs for less than 3 months. The TCR library was made from RNA that had been extracted from PBMCs in TRIzol. These data were likewise used in another study, on T cells in Graves' hyperthyroidism and ophthalmopathy.

J is TRBJ1-2 and V is TRBV2; no definite D call. The sequence was collected from a woman aged 35-65 years with Graves disease. The source material was peripheral blood mononuclear cells (PBMCs), sampled at new diagnosis, from a patient treated with antithyroid drugs. DNA of the CDR3: TGTGCCAGCAGTGAAACCCCGGATTATGGCTACACCTTC. It yields the protein CASSETPDYGYTF.